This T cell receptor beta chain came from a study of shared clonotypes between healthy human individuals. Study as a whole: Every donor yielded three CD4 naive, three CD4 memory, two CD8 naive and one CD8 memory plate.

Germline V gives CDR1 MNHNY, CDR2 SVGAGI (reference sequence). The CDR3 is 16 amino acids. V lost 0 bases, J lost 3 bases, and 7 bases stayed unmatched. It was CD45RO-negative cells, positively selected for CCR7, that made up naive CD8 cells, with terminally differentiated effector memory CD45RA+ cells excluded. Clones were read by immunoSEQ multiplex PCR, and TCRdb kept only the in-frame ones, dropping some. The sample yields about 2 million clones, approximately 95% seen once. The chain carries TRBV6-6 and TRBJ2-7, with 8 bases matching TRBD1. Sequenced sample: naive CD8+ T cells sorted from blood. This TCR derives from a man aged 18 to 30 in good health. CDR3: CASSYSLAGGLYEQYF. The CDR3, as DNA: TGTGCCAGCAGTTACTCGCTGGCAGGGGGCCTCTACGAGCAGTACTTC.